This entry lists 7 T cell receptor beta chains sequenced from one sample in a study of T cells in Graves' hyperthyroidism and ophthalmopathy. Researchers amplified the TCR beta CDR3 regions from RNA transcripts. Researchers ran a first-round RT-PCR on the TCR CDR3 using the HTBI primer set. One entry per CDR3 protein results from TCRdb running MiXCR on the multiplex PCR reads. The table has fewer than 650,000 distinct CDR3 sequences, more than 11% seen once; the top ten hold almost 6%. The sequenced material came from blood. The receptor set was obtained from a woman in her thirties with Graves' hyperthyroidism that later progressed to Graves' ophthalmopathy.

Ten or more counts support this clonotype. The V call is TRBV28, the J call TRBJ2-2; 11 bases are shared with TRBD2. The germline CDR1 and CDR2 sequences are MDHEN and SYDVKM. V lost 5 bases, J lost 2 bases, and 4 bases stayed unmatched. The CDR3 has 16 residues. The CDR3 reads CASSTSGSRNTGELFF. The CDR3 nucleotides read TGTGCCAGCAGTACTAGCGGGAGCAGAAACACCGGGGAGCTGTTTTTT.

This clonotype was counted many times. The chain links TRBV27 to TRBJ2-5; TRBD1 agrees at 7 bases. The J segment lost 5 bases and the V segment lost 6 bases, leaving 6 bases of the junction unmatched. Germline V gives CDR1 MNHEY, CDR2 SMNVEV (reference sequence). CDR3 size: 13 residues. This chain's CDR3 is CASRLTGSETQYF. As DNA, the CDR3 is TGTGCCAGCAGACTGACAGGGTCCGAGACCCAGTACTTC.

This clonotype was counted between two and nine times. This chain links TRBV20-1 with TRBJ2-2, with 10 bases identical to TRBD2. This CDR3 comprises 16 residues. V trimming: 2 bases; J trimming: 0 bases; junction bases outside the gene matches: 3. CDR1 is DFQATT, CDR2 SNEGSKA, per germline (reference sequence). As DNA, the CDR3 is TGCAGTGCTAGATGGCTAGCGGGAGCGAACACCGGGGAGCTGTTTTTT. Translation: CSARWLAGANTGELFF.

In this sample, this clonotype turned up many times. This chain joins TRBV7-8 and TRBJ2-7, with a weak D call TRBD1 (6 bases). V dropped 1 base and J dropped 3 bases, with 10 bases sitting between them. The CDR3 spans 14 residues. Germline-derived CDR1 and CDR2 are SGHVS and FQNEAQ. CDR3 DNA: TGTGCCAGCAGCTTAGTTGGGGGCTACTACGAGCAGTACTTC. It translates to CASSLVGGYYEQYF.

This clonotype was seen many times. The chain couples TRBV12-3 or TRBV12-4 to TRBJ1-5; TRBD1 matches at 7 bases. V shed 7 bases, J shed 1 base, and the junction held 4 bases outside the gene matches. CDR3 length: 14 residues. CDR3 sequence: CASTKGQSNQPQHF. Written as DNA, the CDR3 is TGTGCCAGCACTAAGGGACAGAGCAATCAGCCCCAGCATTTT.

This sequence joins TRBV3-1 and TRBJ1-3; no clear D. V lost 4 bases to trimming and J lost 3 bases, with 13 bases between them. CDR3 length: 15 amino acids. CDR1 and CDR2 from the germline V gene are LGHDT and YNNKEL (reference sequence). The CDR3 reads CASSREDGLGNTIYF. CDR3 coding DNA: TGTGCCAGCAGCCGAGAGGACGGCCTTGGAAACACCATATATTTT.

V usage is TRBV9 and J usage is TRBJ1-1; D unclear. The CDR3 length is 17 residues. Trimming left V 4 bases short and J 0 bases short, with 19 bases between. CDR1 is SGDLS, CDR2 YYNGEE, per germline. CDR3 region: CASSPITSNELNTEAFF. In nucleotides, the CDR3 is TGTGCCAGCAGCCCCATAACAAGTAATGAACTGAACACTGAAGCTTTCTTT. Based on the CDR3 plus reference TRBV9 and TRBJ1-1, the full variable domain is DSGVTQTPKHLITATGQRVTLRCSPRSGDLSVYWYQQSLDQGLQFLIQYYNGEERAKGNILERFSAQQFPDLHSELNLSSLELGDSALYFCASSPITSNELNTEAFFGQGTRLTVV.